This T cell receptor beta chain was observed in a study of shared clonotypes between healthy human individuals. This clone turned up a few times. The assay was immunoSEQ multiplex PCR, and TCRdb's table has in-frame clones only and misses some. The repertoire consists of under 2.5 million clones, with under 95% occurring once and the leading ten covering around 0.35%. This CDR3 region has 17 residues. Germline values: CDR1 SGHRS, CDR2 YFSETQ. With 1 base removed from V and 5 bases from J, the gap between germline ends came to 18 bases. The chain joins TRBV5-1 to TRBJ2-2; D may match TRBD1 or TRBD2 (5 bases each). The specimen was naive CD4+ T cells from PBMCs. Regarding subset: CD45RA+ positively selected. The clonotype originates from a man in his late teens or twenties in good health. Some clones in this sample may be carry-over from other donors' samples. The CDR3 DNA sequence: TGCGCCAGCAGCTTGTACTTGGGGACCTCCAATACCGGGGAGCTGTTTTTT. Translated: CASSLYLGTSNTGELFF. The whole variable domain, remainder taken from reference TRBV5-1 and TRBJ2-2, is KAGVTQTPRYLIKTRGQQVTLSCSPISGHRSVSWYQQTPGQGLQFLFEYFSETQRNKGNFPGRFSGRQFSNSRSEMNVSTLELGDSALYLCASSLYLGTSNTGELFFGEGSRLTVL.